One sample yielded the 26 T cell receptor beta chains listed below, sequenced in a study of OX40 agonist ivuxolimab in advanced cancers. Clones were sequenced by immunoSEQ multiplex PCR, and TCRdb holds only the in-frame ones, with some missing. The table has tens of thousands of clones, about 91% seen once; the top ten hold 0.33%. The source was CD4+ or CD8+ T cells sorted from blood, collected in a trial of the OX40 agonist ivuxolimab. The receptors here all came from an adult with an advanced solid tumor such as melanoma, head and neck, liver or kidney cancer.

The V call is TRBV4-3, the J call TRBJ2-1; 7 bases agree with TRBD2. The CDR3 consists of 16 residues. Per germline, CDR1 LGHNA and CDR2 YSLEER. V gave up 0 bases and J gave up 2 bases; unmatched junction bases: 4. The CDR3 DNA follows: TGCGCCAGCAGCCAAGATAACAGCGGGGCCTACAATGAGCAGTTCTTC. Protein sequence: CASSQDNSGAYNEQFF.

The chain is built from TRBV19 and TRBJ2-4, with 7 bases that match TRBD1. V shed 10 bases, J shed 2 bases, and the junction held 5 bases outside the gene matches. The CDR3 extends over 13 amino acids. Germline lookup yields CDR1 LNHDA and CDR2 SQIVND (reference sequence). CDR3 nucleotide sequence: TGTGCCACCGCACAGGGGACCAAAAACATTCAGTACTTC. Its protein product is CATAQGTKNIQYF.

The rearrangement links TRBV5-4 to TRBJ2-7, with TRBD1 matching 9 bases. V lost 0 bases and J lost 2; bases outside the gene matches: 0. The CDR3 runs 14 residues. Germline V gene data show CDR1 as SGHNT and CDR2 as YYREEE (reference sequence). DNA of the CDR3: TGTGCCAGCAGCTTGGGACAGGGGGCCTACGAGCAGTACTTC. Its protein product is CASSLGQGAYEQYF.

The rearrangement joins TRBV7-2 to TRBJ1-5; D is uncertain. Deletions cut 1 base from V and 4 bases from J, with 2 bases between. Germline assignment: CDR1 SGHTA and CDR2 FQGNSA. The CDR3 runs to 12 residues. The CDR3 DNA is TGTGCCAGCAGCTTAGGTAATCAGCCCCAGCATTTT. This encodes CASSLGNQPQHF. The whole variable domain, remainder taken from reference TRBV7-2 and TRBJ1-5, is GAGVSQSPSNKVTEKGKDVELRCDPISGHTALYWYRQSLGQGLEFLIYFQGNSAPDKSGLPSDRFSAERTGGSVSTLTIQRTQQEDSAVYLCASSLGNQPQHFGDGTRLSIL.

The V call is TRBV2, the J call TRBJ1-3; D may be TRBD1 (5 bases). Germline values: CDR1 SNHLY, CDR2 FYNNEI. CDR3 length equals 15 residues. V shed 5 bases and J shed 1 base, with 12 bases lying between them. Here the CDR3 DNA reads TGTGCCAGCAGTAGCCAGGGATTTTCTGGAAACACCATATATTTT. It is translated as CASSSQGFSGNTIYF.

This sequence joins TRBV6-5 and TRBJ2-1; no clear D gene. CDR1 is MNHEY and CDR2 is SVGAGI in the germline V gene. The ends were cut back, 5 bases at V and 6 bases at J, with 5 bases in the middle. The CDR3 spans 11 residues. CDR3 DNA: TGTGCCAGCAGTCGAGTCAATGAGCAGTTCTTC. Translated: CASSRVNEQFF.

This chain uses TRBV30 with TRBJ1-1; 9 bases line up with TRBD1. CDR1 and CDR2 (germline): GTSNPN, SVGIG (reference sequence). This CDR3 comprises 14 residues. The junction had 11 bases not matched to a gene; V was cut back by 5 bases and J by 7 bases. The chain's CDR3 is CAWGLGQGKREAFF. CDR3 DNA: TGTGCCTGGGGTCTGGGACAGGGTAAACGTGAAGCTTTCTTT.

CDR3 in amino acids: CASSDLYKGEAGNTIYF. Written as DNA, the CDR3 is TGTGCCAGCAGTGACCTCTATAAGGGGGAAGCTGGAAACACCATATATTTT. The gene calls are TRBV25-1 and TRBJ1-3; weak D call: TRBD1 (6 bases). The CDR3 runs 17 residues. Germline loops: CDR1 MGHDK, CDR2 SYGVNS. The V and J ends lost 3 bases and 2 bases respectively, with 17 bases between them.

The chain links TRBV5-6 to TRBJ1-2; maybe TRBD1 (5 bases). The ends were cut back, 7 bases at V and 8 bases at J, with 21 bases in the middle. The V gene's germline CDR1 is SGHDT and CDR2 YYEEEE. This CDR3 spans 14 amino acids. CDR3 DNA sequence: TGTGCCAGCTCCGTCCAGGGCCTAACGGGGGGCTACACCTTC. The encoded protein is CASSVQGLTGGYTF.

J is TRBJ1-3 and V is TRBV28, with D unclear. The CDR3 is 13 amino acids. The germline V gene encodes CDR1 MDHEN and CDR2 SYDVKM. The V gene lost 4 bases and the J gene lost 2 bases, with 6 bases spanning the gap. This CDR3 is CASSSGAGNTIYF. The CDR3 coding sequence is TGTGCCAGCAGTTCGGGTGCTGGAAACACCATATATTTT.

This chain links TRBV7-2 with TRBJ2-7; D possibly uses TRBD1 or TRBD2 (5 bases each). CDR3 size: 13 residues. Between the trimmed V and J ends, which lost 0 bases and 4 bases, there was a span of 7 bases. Germline-derived CDR1 and CDR2 are SGHTA and FQGNSA. The CDR3 reads CASSLAGEYEQYF. The CDR3, as DNA: TGTGCCAGCAGCTTAGCAGGGGAGTACGAGCAGTACTTC.

The chain carries TRBV27 and TRBJ2-7; TRBD1 agrees at 10 bases. Per the germline V gene, CDR1 is MNHEY and CDR2 is SMNVEV (reference sequence). The CDR3 runs to 15 residues. V shed 0 bases, J shed 5 bases, and the junction held 4 bases outside the gene matches. The CDR3 spells CASSLSADRGNEQYF. CDR3 nucleotides: TGTGCCAGCAGTTTATCGGCGGACAGGGGGAACGAGCAGTACTTC.

The chain links TRBV18 to TRBJ1-2, with 7 bases that match TRBD1. CDR3 length: 17 amino acids. The J segment lost 4 bases and the V segment lost 3 bases, leaving 14 bases of the junction unmatched. Germline-derived CDR1 and CDR2 are KGHSH and LQKENI. The CDR3 DNA is TGTGCCAGCTCACCCCCCGGGACAGCGGCTCCCCTCTATGGCTACACCTTC. The encoded protein is CASSPPGTAAPLYGYTF.

The V and J genes are TRBV18 and TRBJ2-5; tentatively, D is TRBD2 (5 bases). Germline V lookup: CDR1 KGHSH, CDR2 LQKENI. Trimming removed 6 bases from V and 4 bases from J, with 15 bases in between. The CDR3 consists of 14 residues. The CDR3 loop reads CASSPGAAGETQYF. Here the CDR3 DNA reads TGTGCCAGCTCCCCGGGCGCGGCGGGAGAGACCCAGTACTTC.

V is TRBV5-6 and J is TRBJ1-4, with no clear D. CDR1 is SGHDT and CDR2 is YYEEEE in the germline V gene. The CDR3 is 15 amino acids. Trimming shortened V by 4 bases and J by 0 bases, and 10 bases separated the two germline ends. CDR3 DNA: TGTGCCAGCAGCGAGGTCAGAGCAACTAATGAAAAACTGTTTTTT. This sequence encodes CASSEVRATNEKLFF.

The rearrangement uses TRBV28 and TRBJ2-7, with 13 positions matching TRBD2. The CDR3 extends over 14 amino acids. CDR1 and CDR2 from the germline V gene are MDHEN and SYDVKM. J lost 3 bases, V lost 5 bases, and 1 base had no gene match. The CDR3 DNA reads as TGTGCCAGCAGTGGGACTAGCGGGGTCTACGAGCAGTACTTC. This gives the protein CASSGTSGVYEQYF.

This clone was seen just once. The gene calls are TRBV19 and TRBJ1-2; TRBD1 matches 7 bases. Germline lookup yields CDR1 LNHDA and CDR2 SQIVND (reference sequence). V lost 8 bases to trimming and J lost 4 bases; unmatched junction nucleotides: 10. The CDR3 extends over 14 amino acids. CDR3 sequence: CASGRQGLTYGYTF. DNA for the CDR3: TGTGCCAGTGGAAGACAGGGTTTGACCTATGGCTACACCTTC.

V gene TRBV30 combines with J gene TRBJ1-6; D call uncertain. Trimming left V 1 base short and J 0 bases short, with 7 bases between. Germline V CDR1 and CDR2: GTSNPN, SVGIG (reference sequence). This CDR3 comprises 15 residues. The CDR3 region is CAWSGLNSYNSPLHF. For the CDR3, the DNA is TGTGCCTGGAGTGGGCTGAACTCCTATAATTCACCCCTCCACTTT.

The genes are TRBV19 and TRBJ2-2; possibly TRBD1 or TRBD2 for D (5 bases each). Germline V gene data show CDR1 as LNHDA and CDR2 as SQIVND (reference sequence). V was cut by 2 bases and J by 0 bases, with 10 bases left in between. The CDR3 extends over 16 amino acids. The CDR3 DNA reads as TGTGCCAGTAGTATACCGGGACCGTCGAACACCGGGGAGCTGTTTTTT. It is translated as CASSIPGPSNTGELFF.

V usage is TRBV5-4 and J usage is TRBJ2-5; TRBD2 aligns across 10 bases. CDR3 length: 15 amino acids. From germline, CDR1 is SGHNT and CDR2 YYREEE (reference sequence). Unmatched junction bases numbered 2, after V lost 0 bases and J lost 3 bases. The CDR3 sequence is CASSLGSGREETQYF. For the CDR3, the DNA is TGTGCCAGCAGCTTGGGGAGCGGGAGGGAAGAGACCCAGTACTTC.

The chain couples TRBV6-5 to TRBJ1-4; the D gene is possibly TRBD1 (6 bases). The length of the CDR3 is 14 residues. Trimming left V 8 bases short and J 6 bases short, with 16 bases between. The germline V gene encodes CDR1 MNHEY and CDR2 SVGAGI. CDR3 protein: CASRGRGQYEKLFF. The DNA for the CDR3 is TGTGCCAGCCGTGGGAGGGGACAATATGAAAAACTGTTTTTT.

V is TRBV7-2 and J is TRBJ2-3, with a tentative D call TRBD2 (7 bases). The ends were cut back, 1 base at V and 1 base at J, with 15 bases in the middle. CDR1 and CDR2 from the germline V gene are SGHTA and FQGNSA. This CDR3 spans 17 amino acids. This CDR3 reads CASSLVLGGLGTDTQYF. The CDR3 DNA is TGTGCCAGCAGCTTAGTATTGGGGGGGCTTGGCACAGATACGCAGTATTTT. Supplemented by reference TRBV7-2 and TRBJ2-3, the full variable domain reads GAGVSQSPSNKVTEKGKDVELRCDPISGHTALYWYRQSLGQGLEFLIYFQGNSAPDKSGLPSDRFSAERTGGSVSTLTIQRTQQEDSAVYLCASSLVLGGLGTDTQYFGPGTRLTVL.

This clone was picked up one time. The chain employs TRBV7-2 and TRBJ2-1; maybe TRBD2 (5 bases). CDR3 length: 15 residues. Trimming stripped 5 bases from V and 1 base from J, with 12 bases between. CDR1 SGHTA and CDR2 FQGNSA come from the germline V gene. The CDR3 here is CASSEDGNSYNEQFF. CDR3 nucleotides: TGTGCCAGCAGCGAGGACGGGAATTCCTACAATGAGCAGTTCTTC.

This sequence joins TRBV29-1 and TRBJ2-1; 8 bases map to TRBD1. The V gene end was trimmed by 7 bases and the J gene end by 3 bases; junction bases not matched to a gene: 8. Germline loops: CDR1 SQVTM, CDR2 ANQGSEA. The CDR3 sequence is 14 residues long. CDR3 in DNA: TGCAGCGCTTCTTTAACAGGGGGCTACAATGAGCAGTTCTTC. Its translation is CSASLTGGYNEQFF.

The genes are TRBV5-4 and TRBJ2-7; TRBD1 matches at 7 bases. In germline, CDR1 is SGHNT, CDR2 YYREEE (reference sequence). The CDR3 is 15 residues long. V lost 4 bases and J lost 3; bases outside the gene matches: 10. The chain's CDR3 is CASSPPGTDGYEQYF. CDR3 in DNA: TGTGCCAGCAGCCCTCCCGGGACAGACGGCTACGAGCAGTACTTC.

The chain recombines TRBV28 with TRBJ1-4; possible D gene TRBD1, 5 bases. The CDR3 extends over 18 amino acids. With 5 bases removed from V and 3 bases from J, the gap between germline ends came to 22 bases. Germline V gene data show CDR1 as MDHEN and CDR2 as SYDVKM. In DNA form, the CDR3 reads TGTGCCAGCAGTCCCCCGCTCGGGCAGGGTACAGCTAATGAAAAACTGTTTTTT. It codes for CASSPPLGQGTANEKLFF.